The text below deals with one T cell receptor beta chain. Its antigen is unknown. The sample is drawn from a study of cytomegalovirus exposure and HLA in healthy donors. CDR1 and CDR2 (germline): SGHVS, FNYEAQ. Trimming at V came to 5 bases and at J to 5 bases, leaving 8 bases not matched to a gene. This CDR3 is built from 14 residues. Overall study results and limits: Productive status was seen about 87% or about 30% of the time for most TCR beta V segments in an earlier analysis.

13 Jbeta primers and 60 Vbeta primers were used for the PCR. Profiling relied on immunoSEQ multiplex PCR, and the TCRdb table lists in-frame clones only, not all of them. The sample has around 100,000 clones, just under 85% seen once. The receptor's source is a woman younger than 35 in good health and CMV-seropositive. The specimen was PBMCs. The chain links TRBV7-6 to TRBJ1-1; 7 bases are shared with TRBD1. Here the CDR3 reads CASSQPDRATEAFF. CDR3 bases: TGTGCCAGCAGCCAACCTGACAGGGCGACTGAAGCTTTCTTT.